Listed below are T cell receptor beta chains from one sample, sequenced in a study of cytomegalovirus exposure and HLA in healthy donors. Some clones are missing from TCRdb's copy, which holds only in-frame ones; the method was immunoSEQ multiplex PCR. This sample has 120,000 or so clones, with around 81% found just once. Sequencing was carried out using PBMCs. The receptors derive from a female donor in good health and CMV-seronegative. CDR3s include the opening cysteine and the closing phenylalanine or tryptophan. D genes are given only for firm matches.

j_gene: TRBJ2-5
d_gene: TRBD2
v_gene: TRBV5-1
CDR3nt: TGCGCCAGCGCCGCGGGGGGGTTTGGGGAGACCCAGTACTTC
CDR3aa: CASAAGGFGETQYF

j_gene: TRBJ1-2
d_gene: .
v_gene: TRBV30
CDR3nt: TGTGCCTGGAGGGGAACAGGGACCTATGGCTACACCTTC
CDR3aa: CAWRGTGTYGYTF

j_gene: TRBJ2-7
d_gene: .
v_gene: TRBV11-2
CDR3nt: TGTGCCAGCAGCTCCATAGGGGGGGGCACCTACGAGCAGTACTTC
CDR3aa: CASSSIGGGTYEQYF

j_gene: TRBJ1-5
d_gene: .
v_gene: TRBV7-2
CDR3nt: TGTGCCAGCAGCCCCCGCGGGTACAGCAATCAGCCCCAGCATTTT
CDR3aa: CASSPRGYSNQPQHF

j_gene: TRBJ2-3
d_gene: TRBD2
v_gene: TRBV28
CDR3nt: TGTGCCAGCAGTTCAGCGGGAGGAAACACAGATACGCAGTATTTT
CDR3aa: CASSSAGGNTDTQYF

j_gene: TRBJ2-5
d_gene: .
v_gene: TRBV30
CDR3nt: TGTGCCGTGGGGGGGGGCAGAGTTTCGGGTAAGACCCAGTACTTC
CDR3aa: CAVGGGRVSGKTQYF

j_gene: TRBJ2-7
d_gene: .
v_gene: TRBV5-5
CDR3nt: TGTGCCAGCAGCTTGGGACAGGCTGTCTACGAGCAGTACTTC
CDR3aa: CASSLGQAVYEQYF

j_gene: TRBJ2-7
d_gene: TRBD1
v_gene: TRBV5-1
CDR3nt: TGCGCCAGCAGCCCCTTCCTAGGGACAGGGTCCCAAGGCTACGAGCAGTACTTC
CDR3aa: CASSPFLGTGSQGYEQYF

j_gene: TRBJ2-7
d_gene: TRBD2
v_gene: TRBV9
CDR3nt: TGTGCCAGCAGCGTAGGTTCTGGCGGGACTAGCAACGAGCAGTACTTC
CDR3aa: CASSVGSGGTSNEQYF

j_gene: TRBJ1-3
d_gene: TRBD1
v_gene: TRBV6-1
CDR3nt: TGTGCCAGCAGGCGACAGGGAGCACGAGGAAACACCATATATTTT
CDR3aa: CASRRQGARGNTIYF

j_gene: TRBJ2-1
d_gene: .
v_gene: TRBV6-1
CDR3nt: TGTGCCAGCAGTGAAAGGGAGCGGACTCAGTTCTTC
CDR3aa: CASSERERTQFF

j_gene: TRBJ1-5
d_gene: .
v_gene: TRBV30
CDR3nt: TGTGCCTGGAGTGCGGGGATAGGCAATCAGCCCCAGCATTTT
CDR3aa: CAWSAGIGNQPQHF

j_gene: TRBJ2-5
d_gene: .
v_gene: TRBV6-5
CDR3nt: TGTGCCAGCAGTGACACATTCCCTCACGAGACCCAGTACTTC
CDR3aa: CASSDTFPHETQYF